Below are 24 T cell receptor beta chains sequenced from a single sample in a study of cytomegalovirus exposure and HLA in healthy donors. With 60 Vbeta and 13 Jbeta primers, the PCR was carried out. Clones were sequenced by immunoSEQ multiplex PCR, and TCRdb holds only the in-frame ones, with some missing. The table has 150,000 to 200,000 clones, 76% seen once. What was sequenced was PBMCs. These TCRs come from a female donor in good health and CMV-seronegative.

The rearrangement uses TRBV6-1 and TRBJ2-5; 8 bases fit TRBD2. CDR1 MNHNS and CDR2 SASEGT come from the germline V gene. CDR3 size: 13 residues. V lost 5 bases and J lost 4; bases outside the gene matches: 3. The CDR3 DNA sequence: TGTGCCAGCAGTCGGGGGGGCGTAGAGACCCAGTACTTC. Residues: CASSRGGVETQYF.

The V and J genes are TRBV14 and TRBJ1-2; no definite D call. The CDR3 has 15 residues. The V gene's germline CDR1 is SGHDN and CDR2 FVKESK. V shed 0 bases and J shed 6 bases, with 14 bases lying between them. CDR3 residues: CASSQDQFYGDGYTF. CDR3 DNA sequence: TGTGCCAGCAGCCAAGATCAATTCTACGGAGATGGCTACACCTTC.

The rearrangement uses TRBV7-9 and TRBJ1-6; tentatively, D is TRBD1 (6 bases). Germline V CDR1 and CDR2: SEHNR, FQNEAQ (reference sequence). This CDR3 has 16 residues. The ends were cut back, 1 base at V and 9 bases at J, with 16 bases in the middle. The CDR3 region has the DNA TGTGCCAGCAGCTTAGGGTCAGGGGAATTTGGTTCACCCCTCCACTTT. It yields the protein CASSLGSGEFGSPLHF.

The chain combines TRBV30 with TRBJ1-4, with TRBD1 matching over 12 bases. With V trimmed by 3 bases and J by 8 bases, 4 bases remained unmatched. This CDR3 is 14 amino acids long. The V gene's germline CDR1 is GTSNPN and CDR2 SVGIG (reference sequence). The CDR3 DNA is TGTGCCTGGAGCACCGGGACAGGGGGCGAAAAACTGTTTTTT. This encodes CAWSTGTGGEKLFF.

The CDR3 DNA is TGTGCCAGCAGCGTCGGTGGGAGGGCCTACGAGCAGTACTTC. Residues: CASSVGGRAYEQYF. The chain couples TRBV7-2 to TRBJ2-7; TRBD2 matches at 7 bases. V was clipped by 5 bases and J by 2 bases; unmatched bases: 6. The CDR3 spans 14 residues. Looked up from germline, CDR1 is SGHTA and CDR2 is FQGNSA.

A remark on this clone: At one end, the junction sequence differs from germline, possibly due to a read error. The chain joins TRBV7-9 to TRBJ1-2; 8 nucleotides match TRBD1. CDR3 length: 17 amino acids. Germline V gives CDR1 SEHNR, CDR2 FQNEAQ (reference sequence). The DNA of the CDR3 is TGTTCCAGCAGCTTATTGAGGCCAGGGGGCATGGAGGGGGGCTACACCTTC. This sequence encodes CSSSLLRPGGMEGGYTF. The full variable domain, completed using reference TRBV7-9 and TRBJ1-2, is DTGVSQNPRHKITKRGQNVTFRCDPISEHNRLYWYRQTLGQGPEFLTYFQNEAQLEKSRLLSDRFSAERPKGSFSTLEIQRTEQGDSAMYLCSSSLLRPGGMEGGYTFGSGTRLTVV.

The V call is TRBV15, the J call TRBJ1-1, with D possibly being TRBD1 (6 bases). Trimming stripped 5 bases from V and 4 bases from J, with 14 bases between. The CDR3 is 14 residues long. Looked up from germline, CDR1 is LNHNV and CDR2 is YYDKDF (reference sequence). The CDR3 DNA reads TGTGCCACCAGCCGGGGGGGGGCTGTCACTGAAGCTTTCTTT. The encoded protein is CATSRGGAVTEAFF.

V and J are TRBV11-2 and TRBJ1-4; a possible D gene is TRBD1 (6 bases). CDR3 length: 17 amino acids. CDR1 and CDR2 from the germline V gene are SGHAT and FQNNGV. Trimming shortened V by 7 bases and J by 5 bases, and 23 bases separated the two germline ends. CDR3 nucleotides: TGTGCCAGCACCAACCTCCGGGGGAGGGGGGAAAATGAAAAACTGTTTTTT. Protein: CASTNLRGRGENEKLFF.

Here the CDR3 reads CASSFRLRRGGSGANVLTF. DNA of the CDR3: TGTGCCAGCAGCTTCCGGTTACGGCGGGGGGGCTCTGGGGCCAACGTCCTGACTTTC. The rearrangement uses TRBV13 and TRBJ2-6, with 9 bases aligning to TRBD2. The J segment lost 0 bases and the V segment lost 3 bases, leaving 9 bases of the junction unmatched. The CDR3 contains 19 residues. The germline CDR1 and CDR2 sequences are PRHDT and FYEKMQ (reference sequence).

Concerning this clone itself: The sample holds other DNA sequences that translate to the same CDR3. The rearrangement joins TRBV6-6 to TRBJ2-5; D gene unclear. This CDR3 region has 11 residues. The V gene lost 6 bases and the J gene lost 4 bases, with 6 bases spanning the gap. Germline-derived CDR1 and CDR2 are MNHNY and SVGAGI (reference sequence). CDR3: CASSLGETQYF. In nucleotides, the CDR3 is TGTGCCAGCAGCCTAGGAGAGACCCAGTACTTC.

The chain carries TRBV4-2 and TRBJ2-3; D remains unclear. Germline-derived CDR1 and CDR2 are LGHNA and YNFKEQ. The CDR3 is 17 amino acids. Trimming shortened V by 0 bases and J by 4 bases, and 17 bases separated the two germline ends. CDR3 protein: CASSQDRAEVTADTQYF. The CDR3 nucleotides are TGTGCCAGCAGCCAAGATCGTGCTGAGGTGACCGCAGATACGCAGTATTTT.

This clone has only one observation. The chain is built from TRBV7-9 and TRBJ1-2; TRBD1 is a possible D gene (5 bases). V lost 2 bases and J 8 bases, leaving 12 bases between the germline ends. CDR1 is SEHNR and CDR2 is FQNEAQ in the germline V gene (reference sequence). The length of the CDR3 is 13 residues. DNA of the CDR3: TGTGCCAGCAGCTTACGGGGGACGGACGGCTACACCTTC. Amino acids: CASSLRGTDGYTF.

V and J are TRBV19 and TRBJ1-1; 7 bases agree with TRBD1. CDR3 size: 16 residues. V was clipped by 4 bases and J by 6 bases; unmatched bases: 14. Germline CDR1 and CDR2: LNHDA and SQIVND (reference sequence). CDR3 nucleotides: TGTGCCAGTAGTACCCGACAGGGTGTAGTTAGTGCTGAAGCTTTCTTT. Amino acid sequence: CASSTRQGVVSAEAFF.

The DNA for the CDR3 is TGTGCCAGCAGCCCGACTAGGACACATGAGCAGTTCTTC. Translation gives CASSPTRTHEQFF. The chain recombines TRBV7-7 with TRBJ2-1, with D perhaps matching TRBD2 (6 bases). This CDR3 has 13 residues. CDR1 is SSHAT, CDR2 FNYEAQ, per germline (reference sequence). V gave up 5 bases and J gave up 8 bases, with 13 bases separating them.

V is TRBV9 and J is TRBJ2-1; 8 bases map to TRBD2. V shed 4 bases and J 8 bases; nucleotides not matched to a gene: 8. From germline, CDR1 is SGDLS and CDR2 YYNGEE. CDR3 size: 14 residues. This CDR3 reads CASSPGTRGDEQFF. The CDR3 coding sequence is TGTGCCAGCAGCCCCGGGACTAGGGGCGATGAGCAGTTCTTC.

The chain combines TRBV4-2 with TRBJ1-1; a possible D gene is TRBD1 (6 bases). This CDR3 comprises 15 residues. Looked up from germline, CDR1 is LGHNA and CDR2 is YNFKEQ. Trimming took 0 bases from V and 4 from J, leaving 12 bases between them. CDR3: CASSQEAQGSTEAFF. The CDR3 region has the DNA TGTGCCAGCAGCCAAGAAGCCCAGGGGAGCACTGAAGCTTTCTTT.

On this clone: The identical CDR3 is also encoded by other nucleotide sequences in the sample. The chain uses TRBV6-5 and TRBJ2-7; D might be TRBD2 (5 bases). The CDR3 has 15 amino acids. The germline gives CDR1 MNHEY, CDR2 SVGAGI. The V gene lost 4 bases and the J gene lost 0 bases, with 13 bases spanning the gap. CDR3 coding DNA: TGTGCCAGCAGTTTGTCGGGGTTGAGCTCCTACGAGCAGTACTTC. Encoded protein: CASSLSGLSSYEQYF.

The chain combines TRBV5-1 with TRBJ2-3, with TRBD2 identical over 9 bases. Per the germline V gene, CDR1 is SGHRS and CDR2 is YFSETQ. J lost 5 bases, V lost 1 base, and 14 bases had no gene match. This CDR3 region has 18 residues. The CDR3 region has the DNA TGCGCCAGCAGCTTGACTAGCGGGTTCAGATCGGGCGGAGATACGCAGTATTTT. It encodes CASSLTSGFRSGGDTQYF.

The chain carries TRBV11-2 and TRBJ2-1; 11 bases align to TRBD2. The CDR3 extends over 19 amino acids. From germline, CDR1 is SGHAT and CDR2 FQNNGV. The ends lost 6 bases at V and 8 bases at J; junction bases unmatched: 21. The DNA for the CDR3 is TGTGCCAGCAGAACCACTAGCGGGAGATGGAGTGGTAAGAAGGATGAGCAGTTCTTC. It encodes CASRTTSGRWSGKKDEQFF.

The J gene is TRBJ2-3, the V gene TRBV5-4; no clear D. Germline lookup yields CDR1 SGHNT and CDR2 YYREEE (reference sequence). V was trimmed by 4 bases and J by 1 base, leaving 7 bases between them. The CDR3 is made up of 13 amino acids. CDR3 amino acids: CASSAERTDTQYF. In DNA form, the CDR3 reads TGTGCCAGCAGCGCGGAACGCACAGATACGCAGTATTTT.

The chain is built from TRBV12-5 and TRBJ2-4; a possible D gene is TRBD2 (7 bases). The CDR3 runs to 17 residues. V shed 11 bases and J shed 0 bases, with 23 bases lying between them. The V gene's germline CDR1 is LGHNT and CDR2 FRNRAP. The CDR3 is CAGPGRSRGLAKNIQYF. DNA for the CDR3: TGTGCTGGTCCCGGGAGGTCGCGGGGGCTAGCCAAAAACATTCAGTACTTC.

Only a few counts were recorded for this clone. The rearrangement uses TRBV7-3 and TRBJ1-2, with 8 bases lining up with TRBD1. Germline-derived CDR1 and CDR2 are SGHTA and FQGTGA. CDR3 length: 13 residues. V was pared by 5 bases and J by 4 bases, with 3 bases of the junction left unmatched. CDR3 in amino acids: CASSPDRGYGYTF. In DNA, the CDR3 is TGTGCCAGCAGCCCTGACAGGGGCTATGGCTACACCTTC.

The chain employs TRBV9 and TRBJ1-3; no definite D call. The germline gives CDR1 SGDLS, CDR2 YYNGEE. Trimming cost V 3 bases and J 0 bases, with 7 bases left between them. The length of the CDR3 is 14 residues. The CDR3 bases are TGTGCCAGCAGCGCCGACTACTCTGGAAACACCATATATTTT. Amino acids: CASSADYSGNTIYF.

The rearrangement joins TRBV28 to TRBJ2-1, with 12 bases aligning to TRBD2. V was pared by 5 bases and J by 4 bases, with 6 bases of the junction left unmatched. CDR1 MDHEN and CDR2 SYDVKM come from the germline V gene. The CDR3 runs to 16 residues. CDR3 in DNA: TGTGCCAGCAGTGAAACGGGACTAGCGGGTTACAATGAGCAGTTCTTC. This codes for CASSETGLAGYNEQFF.